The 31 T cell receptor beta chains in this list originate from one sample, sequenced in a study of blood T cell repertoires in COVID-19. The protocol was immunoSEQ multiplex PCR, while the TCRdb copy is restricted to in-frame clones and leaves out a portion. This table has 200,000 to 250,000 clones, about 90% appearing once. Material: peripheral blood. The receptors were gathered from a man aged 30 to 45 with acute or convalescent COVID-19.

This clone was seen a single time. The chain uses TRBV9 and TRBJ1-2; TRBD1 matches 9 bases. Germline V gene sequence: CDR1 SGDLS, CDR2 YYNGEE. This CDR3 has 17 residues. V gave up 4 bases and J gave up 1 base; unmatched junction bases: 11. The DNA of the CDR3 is TGTGCCAGCAGCCCGAGCGGGACAGGGAGTTATAACTATGGCTACACCTTC. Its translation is CASSPSGTGSYNYGYTF.

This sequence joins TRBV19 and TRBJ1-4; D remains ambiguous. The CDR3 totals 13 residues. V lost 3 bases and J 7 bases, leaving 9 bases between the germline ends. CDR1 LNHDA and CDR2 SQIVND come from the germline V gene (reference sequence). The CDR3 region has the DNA TGTGCCAGTAGTATGGCGGGTGGTGAAAAACTGTTTTTT. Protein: CASSMAGGEKLFF.

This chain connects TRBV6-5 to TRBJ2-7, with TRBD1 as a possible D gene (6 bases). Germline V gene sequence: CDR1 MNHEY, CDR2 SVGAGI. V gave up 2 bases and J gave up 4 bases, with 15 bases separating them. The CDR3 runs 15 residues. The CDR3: CASSYGWSGVYEQYF. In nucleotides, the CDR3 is TGTGCCAGCAGTTACGGGTGGTCAGGGGTGTACGAGCAGTACTTC.

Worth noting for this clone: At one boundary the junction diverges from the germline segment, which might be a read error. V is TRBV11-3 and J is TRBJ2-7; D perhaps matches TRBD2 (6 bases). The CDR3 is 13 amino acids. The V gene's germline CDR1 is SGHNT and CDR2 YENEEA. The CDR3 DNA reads TGCCCCAAGCTCGTGGGGGGATACTACGAGCAGTACTTC. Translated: CPKLVGGYYEQYF.

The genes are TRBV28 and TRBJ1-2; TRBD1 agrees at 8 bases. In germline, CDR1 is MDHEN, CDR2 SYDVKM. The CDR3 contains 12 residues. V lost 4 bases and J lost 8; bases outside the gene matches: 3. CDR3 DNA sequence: TGTGCCAGCAGTTCCGACAGGGGCGGCTACACCTTC. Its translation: CASSSDRGGYTF.

The CDR3 coding sequence is TGTGCCAGCAGCTCCGGGACAGGGTATGAAAAACTGTTTTTT. Translation gives CASSSGTGYEKLFF. This chain links TRBV28 with TRBJ1-4; 9 nucleotides match TRBD1. CDR3 length: 14 residues. J gave up 6 bases and V 6 bases, and 5 bases lay outside the gene matches. CDR1 MDHEN and CDR2 SYDVKM come from the germline V gene.

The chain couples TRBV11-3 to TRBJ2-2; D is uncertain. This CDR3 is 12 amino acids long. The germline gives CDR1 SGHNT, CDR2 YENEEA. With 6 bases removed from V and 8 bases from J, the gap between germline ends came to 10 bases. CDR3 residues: CASRITEGELFF. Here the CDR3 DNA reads TGTGCCAGCAGAATAACCGAGGGGGAGCTGTTTTTT.

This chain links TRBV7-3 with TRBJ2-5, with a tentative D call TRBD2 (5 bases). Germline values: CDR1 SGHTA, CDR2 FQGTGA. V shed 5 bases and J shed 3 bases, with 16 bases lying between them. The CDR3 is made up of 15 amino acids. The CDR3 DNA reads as TGTGCCAGCAGCCCCACGGGGTTATTGAAAGAGACCCAGTACTTC. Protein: CASSPTGLLKETQYF.

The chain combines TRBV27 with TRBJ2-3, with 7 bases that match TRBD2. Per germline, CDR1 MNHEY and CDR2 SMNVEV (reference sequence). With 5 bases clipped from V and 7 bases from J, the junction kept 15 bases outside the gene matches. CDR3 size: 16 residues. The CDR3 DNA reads TGTGCCAGCAGTCCCCGACTAGCAAGCATCAGGTATACGCAGTATTTT. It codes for CASSPRLASIRYTQYF.

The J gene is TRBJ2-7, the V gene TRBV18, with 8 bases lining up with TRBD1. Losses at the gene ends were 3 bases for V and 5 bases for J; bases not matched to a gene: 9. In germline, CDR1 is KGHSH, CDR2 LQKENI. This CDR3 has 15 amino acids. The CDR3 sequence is CASSPQGAATNEQYF. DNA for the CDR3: TGTGCCAGCTCACCTCAGGGGGCCGCCACGAACGAGCAGTACTTC. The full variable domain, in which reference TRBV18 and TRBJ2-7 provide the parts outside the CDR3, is NAGVMQNPRHLVRRRGQEARLRCSPMKGHSHVYWYRQLPEEGLKFMVYLQKENIIDESGMPKERFSAEFPKEGPSILRIQQVVRGDSAAYFCASSPQGAATNEQYFGPGTRLTVT.

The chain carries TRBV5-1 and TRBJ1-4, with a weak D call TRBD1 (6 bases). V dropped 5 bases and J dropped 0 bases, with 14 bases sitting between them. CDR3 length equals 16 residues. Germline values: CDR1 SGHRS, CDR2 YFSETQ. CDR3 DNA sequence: TGCGCCAGCAGTTGGGGGCTAGGGACAACTAATGAAAAACTGTTTTTT. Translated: CASSWGLGTTNEKLFF.

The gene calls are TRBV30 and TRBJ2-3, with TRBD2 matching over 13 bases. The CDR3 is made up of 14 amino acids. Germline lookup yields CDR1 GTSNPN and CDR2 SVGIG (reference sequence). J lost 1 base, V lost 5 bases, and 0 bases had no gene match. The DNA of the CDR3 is TGTGCCTGGGGACTAGCGGGGGGCACAGATACGCAGTATTTT. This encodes CAWGLAGGTDTQYF.

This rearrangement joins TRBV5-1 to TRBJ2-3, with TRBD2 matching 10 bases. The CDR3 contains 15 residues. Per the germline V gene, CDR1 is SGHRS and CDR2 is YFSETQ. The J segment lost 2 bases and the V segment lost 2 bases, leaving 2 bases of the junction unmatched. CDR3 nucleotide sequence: TGCGCCAGCAGCTTTCTAGCGGGGGACACAGATACGCAGTATTTT. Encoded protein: CASSFLAGDTDTQYF.

The CDR3 DNA reads TGTGCCAGCAGTTCCAGGGCTTATAGCAATCAGCCCCAGCATTTT. Its translation is CASSSRAYSNQPQHF. The chain is built from TRBV6-5 and TRBJ1-5, with D perhaps TRBD1 (5 bases). V gave up 4 bases and J gave up 0 bases, with 10 bases separating them. This CDR3 region has 15 residues. In germline, CDR1 is MNHEY, CDR2 SVGAGI.

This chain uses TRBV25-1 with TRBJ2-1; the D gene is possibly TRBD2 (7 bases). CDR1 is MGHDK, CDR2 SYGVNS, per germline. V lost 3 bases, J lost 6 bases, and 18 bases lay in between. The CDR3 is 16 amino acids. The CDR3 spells CASSDIGTRGANEQFF. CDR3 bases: TGTGCCAGCAGTGACATCGGGACCCGGGGGGCCAATGAGCAGTTCTTC.

The CDR3 reads CASSLASGSTDTQYF. The CDR3 DNA reads as TGTGCCAGCAGCTTGGCTAGCGGGAGTACAGATACGCAGTATTTT. This sequence joins TRBV5-4 and TRBJ2-3, with 10 bases identical to TRBD2. The V segment lost 0 bases and the J segment 3 bases; nucleotides outside the gene matches: 1. CDR1 and CDR2 (germline): SGHNT, YYREEE (reference sequence). CDR3 length: 15 amino acids.

CDR3 DNA sequence: TGTGCCAGCAGCTTAGCGGGGGGGTCTGGTATTGAGCAGTTCTTC. Protein sequence: CASSLAGGSGIEQFF. The V call is TRBV11-2, the J call TRBJ2-1; 8 nucleotides align to TRBD2. The V gene's germline CDR1 is SGHAT and CDR2 FQNNGV. Trimming at V came to 1 base and at J to 9 bases, leaving 8 bases not matched to a gene. The CDR3 has 15 amino acids.

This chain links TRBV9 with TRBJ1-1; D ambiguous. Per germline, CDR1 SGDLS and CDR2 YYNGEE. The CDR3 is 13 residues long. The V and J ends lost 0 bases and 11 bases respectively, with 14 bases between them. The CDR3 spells CASSVEPLRRAFF. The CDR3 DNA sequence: TGTGCCAGCAGCGTAGAGCCTCTAAGGAGGGCTTTCTTT.

For the CDR3, the DNA is TGTGCCTGGACGAATCCCGAGACAGACTTTTCACCCCTCCACTTT. Protein: CAWTNPETDFSPLHF. V gene TRBV30 combines with J gene TRBJ1-6, with a possible D match to TRBD1 (5 bases). V was trimmed by 4 bases and J by 9 bases, leaving 19 bases between them. This CDR3 contains 15 residues. Looked up from germline, CDR1 is GTSNPN and CDR2 is SVGIG (reference sequence).

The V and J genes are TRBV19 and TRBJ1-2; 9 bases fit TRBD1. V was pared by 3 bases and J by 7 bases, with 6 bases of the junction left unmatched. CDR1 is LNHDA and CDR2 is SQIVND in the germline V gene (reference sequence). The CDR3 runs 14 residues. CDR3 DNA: TGTGCCAGTAGTATCGGACAGGGGACTGGTGGCTACACCTTC. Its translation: CASSIGQGTGGYTF.

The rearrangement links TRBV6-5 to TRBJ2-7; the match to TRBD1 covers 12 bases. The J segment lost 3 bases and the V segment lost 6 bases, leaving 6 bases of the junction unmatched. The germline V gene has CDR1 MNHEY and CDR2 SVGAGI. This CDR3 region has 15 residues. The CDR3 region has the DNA TGTGCCAGCAGGGGACAGGGGGCGGGTTACTACGAGCAGTACTTC. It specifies CASRGQGAGYYEQYF.

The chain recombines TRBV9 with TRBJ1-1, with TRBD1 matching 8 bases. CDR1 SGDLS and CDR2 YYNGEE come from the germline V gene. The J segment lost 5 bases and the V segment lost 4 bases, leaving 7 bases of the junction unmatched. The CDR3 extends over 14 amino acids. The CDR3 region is CASSPDRVRTEAFF. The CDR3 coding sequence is TGTGCCAGCAGCCCGGACAGGGTTAGGACTGAAGCTTTCTTT.

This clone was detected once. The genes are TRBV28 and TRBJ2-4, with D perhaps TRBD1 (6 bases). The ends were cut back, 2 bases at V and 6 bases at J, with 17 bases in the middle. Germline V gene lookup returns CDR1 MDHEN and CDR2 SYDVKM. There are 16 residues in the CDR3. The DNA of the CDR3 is TGTGCCAGCAGTTTAGGTATAAGGGGGACCGGAAACATTCAGTACTTC. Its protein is CASSLGIRGTGNIQYF.

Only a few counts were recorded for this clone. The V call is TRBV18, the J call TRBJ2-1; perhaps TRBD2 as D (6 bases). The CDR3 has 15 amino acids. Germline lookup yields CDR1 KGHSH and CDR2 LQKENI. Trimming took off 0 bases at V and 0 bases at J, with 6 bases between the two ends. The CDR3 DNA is TGTGCCAGCTCACCACCGGGGGGCTCCTACAATGAGCAGTTCTTC. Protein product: CASSPPGGSYNEQFF.

DNA of the CDR3: TGTGCCAGTTCTGATACCCGGGACATCCCCTACGAGCAGTACTTC. Residues: CASSDTRDIPYEQYF. The chain carries TRBV19 and TRBJ2-7; possibly TRBD1 for D (6 bases). This CDR3 is built from 15 residues. V was cut by 8 bases and J by 2 bases, with 19 bases left in between. Per the germline V gene, CDR1 is LNHDA and CDR2 is SQIVND (reference sequence).

In nucleotides, the CDR3 is TGTGCCAGCAGGCGAGGACAGACGTCACCCCTCCACTTT. This codes for CASRRGQTSPLHF. The chain is built from TRBV2 and TRBJ1-6, with D maybe TRBD1 (6 bases). The CDR3 runs 13 residues. V was pared by 6 bases and J by 10 bases, with 13 bases between. Germline CDR1 reads SNHLY; CDR2 reads FYNNEI.

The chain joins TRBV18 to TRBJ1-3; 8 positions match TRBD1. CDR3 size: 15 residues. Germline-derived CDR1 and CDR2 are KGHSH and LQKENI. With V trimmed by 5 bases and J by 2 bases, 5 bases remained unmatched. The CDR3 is CASSTDRAAGNTIYF. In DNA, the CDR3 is TGTGCCAGCTCAACGGACAGGGCCGCTGGAAACACCATATATTTT.

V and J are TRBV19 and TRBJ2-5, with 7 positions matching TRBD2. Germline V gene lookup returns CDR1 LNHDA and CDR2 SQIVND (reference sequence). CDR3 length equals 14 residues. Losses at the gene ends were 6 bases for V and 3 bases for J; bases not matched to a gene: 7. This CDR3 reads CASSPGAGEETQYF. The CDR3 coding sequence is TGTGCCAGTAGCCCCGGCGCGGGGGAAGAGACCCAGTACTTC.

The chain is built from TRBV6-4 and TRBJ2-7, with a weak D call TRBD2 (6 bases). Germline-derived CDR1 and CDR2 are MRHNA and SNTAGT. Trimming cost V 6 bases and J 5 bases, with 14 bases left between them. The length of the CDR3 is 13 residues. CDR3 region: CASREGVSHEQYF. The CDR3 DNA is TGTGCCAGCAGGGAGGGTGTTTCCCACGAGCAGTACTTC.

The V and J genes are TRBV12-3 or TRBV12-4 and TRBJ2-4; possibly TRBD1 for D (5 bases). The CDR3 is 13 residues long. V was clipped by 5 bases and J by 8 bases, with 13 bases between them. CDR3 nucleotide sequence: TGTGCCAGCAGTCCCACAGGTCTGTACATTCAGTACTTC. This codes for CASSPTGLYIQYF.

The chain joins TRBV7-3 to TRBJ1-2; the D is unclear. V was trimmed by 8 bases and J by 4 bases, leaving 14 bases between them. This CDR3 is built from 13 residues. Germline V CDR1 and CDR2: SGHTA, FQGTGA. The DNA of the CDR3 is TGTGCCAGCGCCGTAACACAGTTCTATGGCTACACCTTC. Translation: CASAVTQFYGYTF.